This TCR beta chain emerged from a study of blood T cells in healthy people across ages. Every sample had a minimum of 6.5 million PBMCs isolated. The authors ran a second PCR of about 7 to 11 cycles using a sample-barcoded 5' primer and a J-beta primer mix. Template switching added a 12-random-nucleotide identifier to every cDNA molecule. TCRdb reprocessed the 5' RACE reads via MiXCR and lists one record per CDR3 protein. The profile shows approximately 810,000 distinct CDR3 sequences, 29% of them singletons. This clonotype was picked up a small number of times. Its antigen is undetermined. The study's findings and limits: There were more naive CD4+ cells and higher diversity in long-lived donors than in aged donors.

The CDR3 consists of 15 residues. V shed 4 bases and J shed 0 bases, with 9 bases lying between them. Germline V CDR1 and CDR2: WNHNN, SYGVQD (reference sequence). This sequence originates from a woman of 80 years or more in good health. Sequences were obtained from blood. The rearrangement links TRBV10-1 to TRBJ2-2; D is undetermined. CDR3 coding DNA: TGCGCCAGCAGTGCAAGGCTGCCGAACACCGGGGAGCTGTTTTTT. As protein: CASSARLPNTGELFF.